This T cell receptor beta chain comes out of a study of regulatory T cells in long-lasting Graves disease. This CDR3 spans 14 amino acids. The V segment lost 6 bases and the J segment 4 bases; nucleotides outside the gene matches: 4. The germline gives CDR1 MNHNS, CDR2 SASEGT. Through Arm-PCR of CDR3 regions and iRepertoire HTBI primers, TCR beta libraries were built. TCRdb recomputed calls from the multiplex PCR reads with MiXCR, one row per CDR3 protein. This sample has roughly 400,000 distinct CDR3 sequences, with approximately 16% found just once. This sample's time point: newly diagnosed GD, antithyroid drugs for less than 3 months. Making the TCR library involved RNA that had been extracted from PBMCs. Patients met American Thyroid Association criteria for Graves' disease. The same data also contributed to another study, on T cells in Graves' hyperthyroidism and ophthalmopathy. In that study: Subjects aged 18 to 65 presented with newly diagnosed hyperthyroidism of less than 2 months' duration. The model made its ophthalmopathy prediction, and onset followed a median roughly six months later.

This specimen consisted of peripheral blood mononuclear cells (PBMCs), obtained at new diagnosis, from a patient treated with antithyroid drugs. This chain joins TRBV6-1 and TRBJ2-1; 9 bases align to TRBD2. The TCR sequence derives from a woman aged 35 to 49 with Graves disease. CDR3 nucleotides: TGTGCCAGCAGGCGGGGGGGGACATACAATGAGCAGTTCTTC. Amino acids: CASRRGGTYNEQFF.